Below, 5 T cell receptor beta chains from the same sample are listed, as sequenced in a study of tumor and adjacent non-tumor tissue in lung cancer. A modified ARM-PCR protocol with three rounds of nested PCR amplified TCRbeta. TCRdb fed the multiplex PCR reads into MiXCR, producing one record per CDR3 protein. The sample lists roughly 43,000 distinct CDR3 sequences, over 55% occurring once. No cell sorting was done before RNA was extracted from the tissue. The normal lung tissue was taken more than 3 cm from the tumor edge. The sample taken for sequencing was distant non-tumor lung tissue. These TCRs come from a man aged 45-65 years with non-small cell lung cancer.

There are a few counts of this clonotype. The gene calls are TRBV3-1 and TRBJ1-1, with TRBD1 matching over 7 bases. Unmatched junction bases numbered 9, after V lost 0 bases and J lost 5 bases. Germline CDR1 is LGHDT and CDR2 is YNNKEL (reference sequence). This CDR3 has 16 residues. The CDR3 reads CASSQDVGGGTTEAFF. The CDR3 DNA reads TGTGCCAGCAGCCAAGATGTAGGGGGCGGTACGACTGAAGCTTTCTTT.

Note on this clonotype: This could be a read error, since a much larger clone is one nucleotide away. The V gene is TRBV7-9, the J gene TRBJ2-1, with TRBD2 identical over 8 bases. The CDR3 is 13 residues long. From germline, CDR1 is SEHNR and CDR2 FQNEAQ (reference sequence). The CDR3 loop reads CASGPGGINEHFF. The CDR3 nucleotides are TGTGCCAGCGGACCGGGGGGGATCAATGAGCATTTCTTC.

Points on this clonotype: This may be a read error, as it is one base from a much larger clone. CDR3 region: CASSLLGRDTRYF. The CDR3 coding sequence is TGTGCCAGCAGCTTGCTGGGCCGGGATACGCGGTATTTT. The chain carries TRBV28 and TRBJ2-3; D possibly corresponds to TRBD2 (5 bases). Germline V gives CDR1 MDHEN, CDR2 SYDVKM. The CDR3 consists of 13 residues.

This clonotype occurred many times. The gene calls are TRBV20-1 and TRBJ2-7; D may correspond to TRBD1 or TRBD2 (5 bases each). V dropped 4 bases and J dropped 2 bases, with 15 bases sitting between them. The CDR3 is 14 residues long. Germline CDR1 DFQATT, CDR2 SNEGSKA (reference sequence). CDR3 protein: CSAMPGGDPYEQYF. CDR3 coding DNA: TGCAGTGCTATGCCGGGTGGGGACCCCTACGAGCAGTACTTC.

The genes are TRBV11-3 and TRBJ2-6; D uncertain. The CDR3 loop spans 14 amino acids. CDR1 SGHNT and CDR2 YENEEA come from the germline V gene. Trimming removed 4 bases at V and 3 bases at J, with 7 bases between. The CDR3 region has the DNA TGTGCCAGCAGCTCTGGGGATGGGGCCAACGTCCTGACTTTC. Protein sequence: CASSSGDGANVLTF. The complete variable domain, with remaining parts taken from reference TRBV11-3 and TRBJ2-6, reads EAGVVQSPRYKIIEKKQPVAFWCNPISGHNTLYWYLQNLGQGPELLIRYENEEAVDDSQLPKDRFSAERLKGVDSTLKIQPAELGDSAVYLCASSSGDGANVLTFGAGSRLTVL.